The clone carrying this T cell receptor beta chain was seen just once. The germline V and J ends were trimmed by 4 bases and 4 bases, with 15 bases remaining between them. Germline V lookup: CDR1 SGHNT, CDR2 YYREEE (reference sequence). CDR3 length: 15 amino acids. The method was immunoSEQ multiplex PCR; TCRdb's version includes in-frame clones alone and lacks a portion of them. The data contain around 88,000 clones, around 80% of them singletons. The data belong to a study of a mutant IDH1 vaccine in newly diagnosed glioma. The time point is: baseline, week 1 (first vaccination visit). Treatment denoted: pre-vaccination baseline after standard-of-care therapy.

This rearrangement joins TRBV5-4 to TRBJ1-5; maybe TRBD1 (5 bases). Source: PBMCs, taken from a glioma patient treated with radiotherapy, temozolomide or both. The receptor comes from a man in his forties with glioma. CDR3: CASSSGTGGNQPQHF. CDR3 coding DNA: TGTGCCAGCAGCAGCGGGACGGGCGGGAATCAGCCCCAGCATTTT.